Listed below are T cell receptor beta chains from one sample, sequenced in a study of blood T cell repertoires in COVID-19. Clones were read by immunoSEQ multiplex PCR, and TCRdb kept only the in-frame ones, dropping some. Among about 290,000 clones listed, about 90% were seen once. The specimen was peripheral blood. The receptors were gathered from a woman younger than 45 with COVID-19, enrolled during active disease. Each CDR3 is given with its conserved first and last residue.

TRBV6-4	TRBJ1-3	CASSDTGESGNTIYF
TRBV18	TRBJ1-3	CASSPNPGNTIYF
TRBV4-1	TRBJ2-1	CASSQGLAGGGEQFF
TRBV29-1	TRBJ1-1	CSVGGSNTEAFF
TRBV27	TRBJ1-1	CASSLSSGLNTEAFF
TRBV19	TRBJ1-4	CASSDPGQGTTNEKLFF
TRBV2	TRBJ2-5	CASSEPSGGGETQYF
TRBV6-5	TRBJ1-1	CASSYPTGEAFF
TRBV19	TRBJ1-5	CASTGVSNQPQHF
TRBV28	TRBJ2-1	CASSLFINEQFF
TRBV7-7	TRBJ2-3	CASSIAGGLADTQYF
TRBV19	TRBJ2-7	CASTPGTGPYEQYF
TRBV6-6	TRBJ1-2	CASRSRDRSYGYTF
TRBV7-2	TRBJ2-5	CASSLAGGPWETQYF
TRBV7-9	TRBJ1-5	CASSLLGAGQPQHF